This TCR beta chain was observed in a study of cytomegalovirus exposure and HLA in healthy donors. Regarding the study as a whole: Reportedly, TCR beta sequences accurately predicted HLA-A and HLA-B alleles in most subjects. V- and J-gene trimming of TCR beta was linked (in a later analysis) to a missense DCLRE1C variant. The classifier, whose performance was assessed in both the original and validation cohorts, reportedly diagnosed cytomegalovirus status with high specificity and sensitivity.

Trimming took 1 base from V and 0 from J; bases not matched to a gene: 7. CDR3 length: 17 amino acids. Germline V gene sequence: CDR1 SGHDT, CDR2 YYEEEE. Comments on this clone: Antigen unknown.

Primers: 60 Vbeta forward and 13 Jbeta reverse. Data came from immunoSEQ multiplex PCR; TCRdb stores just in-frame clones and leaves some out. The repertoire holds 150,000 to 180,000 clones, with 65% to 75% as singletons. Sequenced material: PBMCs. The rearrangement links TRBV5-6 to TRBJ2-5; TRBD1 agrees at 9 bases. This sequence originates from a man between 18 and 29 years old in good health and CMV-seronegative. For the CDR3, the DNA is TGTGCCAGCAGCTTGCGACAGGGGGACCTGTACCAAGAGACCCAGTACTTC. As protein: CASSLRQGDLYQETQYF.